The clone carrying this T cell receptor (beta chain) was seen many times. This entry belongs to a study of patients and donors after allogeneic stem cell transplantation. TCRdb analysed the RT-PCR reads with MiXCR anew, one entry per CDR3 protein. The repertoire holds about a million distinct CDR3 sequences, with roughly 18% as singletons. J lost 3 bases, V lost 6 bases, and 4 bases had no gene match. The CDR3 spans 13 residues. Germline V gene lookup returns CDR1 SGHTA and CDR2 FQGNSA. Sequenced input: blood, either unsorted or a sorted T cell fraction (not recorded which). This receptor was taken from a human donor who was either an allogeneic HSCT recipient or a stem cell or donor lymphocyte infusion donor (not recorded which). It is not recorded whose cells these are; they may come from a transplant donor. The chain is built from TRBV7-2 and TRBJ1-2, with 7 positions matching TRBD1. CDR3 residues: CASSPQGYYGYTF. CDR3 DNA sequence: TGTGCCAGCAGTCCACAGGGGTACTATGGCTACACCTTC.